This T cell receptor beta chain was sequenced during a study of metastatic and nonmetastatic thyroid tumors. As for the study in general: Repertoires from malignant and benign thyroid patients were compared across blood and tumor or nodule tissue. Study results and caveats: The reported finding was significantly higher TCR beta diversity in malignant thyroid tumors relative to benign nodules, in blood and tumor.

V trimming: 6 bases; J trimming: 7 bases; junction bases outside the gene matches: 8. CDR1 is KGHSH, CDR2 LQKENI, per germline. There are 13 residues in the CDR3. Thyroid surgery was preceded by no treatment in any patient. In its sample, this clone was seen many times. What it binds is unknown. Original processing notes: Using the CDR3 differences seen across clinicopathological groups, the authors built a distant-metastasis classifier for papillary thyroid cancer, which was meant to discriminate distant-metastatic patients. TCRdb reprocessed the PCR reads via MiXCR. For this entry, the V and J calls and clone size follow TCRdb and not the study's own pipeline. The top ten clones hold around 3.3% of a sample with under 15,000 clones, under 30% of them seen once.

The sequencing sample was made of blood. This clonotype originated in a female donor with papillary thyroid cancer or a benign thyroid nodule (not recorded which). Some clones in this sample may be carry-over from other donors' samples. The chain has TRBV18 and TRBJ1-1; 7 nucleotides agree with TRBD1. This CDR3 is CASSPERQGEAFF. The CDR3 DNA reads TGTGCCAGCTCGCCAGAGAGACAGGGTGAAGCTTTCTTT.